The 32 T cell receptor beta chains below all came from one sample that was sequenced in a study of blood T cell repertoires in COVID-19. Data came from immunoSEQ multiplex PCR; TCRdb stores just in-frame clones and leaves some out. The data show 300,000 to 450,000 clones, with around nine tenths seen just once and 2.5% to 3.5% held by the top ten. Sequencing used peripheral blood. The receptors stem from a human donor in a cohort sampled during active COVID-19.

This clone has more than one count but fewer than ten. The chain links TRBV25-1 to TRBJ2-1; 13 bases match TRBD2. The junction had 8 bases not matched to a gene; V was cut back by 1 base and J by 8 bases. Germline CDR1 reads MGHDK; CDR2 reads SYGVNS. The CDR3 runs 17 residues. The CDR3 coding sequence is TGTGCCAGCAGTGAATCCAGGACTAGCGGGAGTTGGGATGAGCAGTTCTTC. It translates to CASSESRTSGSWDEQFF.

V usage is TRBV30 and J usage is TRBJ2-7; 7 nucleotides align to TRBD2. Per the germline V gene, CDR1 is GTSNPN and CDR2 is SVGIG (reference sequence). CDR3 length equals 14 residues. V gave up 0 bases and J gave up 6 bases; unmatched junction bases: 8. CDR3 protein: CAWSVRRTSSEQYF. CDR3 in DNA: TGTGCCTGGAGTGTACGGCGGACTAGTTCCGAGCAGTACTTC.

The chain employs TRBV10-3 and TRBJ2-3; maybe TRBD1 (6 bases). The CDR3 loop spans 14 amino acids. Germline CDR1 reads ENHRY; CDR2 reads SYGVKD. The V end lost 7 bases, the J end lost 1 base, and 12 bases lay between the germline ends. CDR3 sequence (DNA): TGTGCCATCACCCCCCAGGGGCGCACAGATACGCAGTATTTT. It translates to CAITPQGRTDTQYF.

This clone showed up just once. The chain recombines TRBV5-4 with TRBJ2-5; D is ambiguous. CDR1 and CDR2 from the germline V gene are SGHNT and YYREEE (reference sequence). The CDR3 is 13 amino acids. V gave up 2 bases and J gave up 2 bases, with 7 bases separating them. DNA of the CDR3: TGTGCCAGCAGCTTTCAGGTACAAGAGACCCAGTACTTC. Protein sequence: CASSFQVQETQYF.

CDR3 in DNA: TGTGCCAGCAGTGCCGCGGAATTGAACACCGGGGAGCTGTTTTTT. Translated, it gives CASSAAELNTGELFF. The chain uses TRBV2 and TRBJ2-2; no clear D gene. In germline, CDR1 is SNHLY, CDR2 FYNNEI. The V end lost 4 bases, the J end lost 1 base, and 10 bases lay between the germline ends. This CDR3 contains 15 residues.

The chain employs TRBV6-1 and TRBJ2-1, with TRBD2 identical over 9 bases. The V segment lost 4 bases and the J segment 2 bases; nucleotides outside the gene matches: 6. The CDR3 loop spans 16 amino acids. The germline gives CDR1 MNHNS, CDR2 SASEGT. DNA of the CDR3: TGTGCCAGCAGTGGGTTAGCGGGAGCCGCCTACAATGAGCAGTTCTTC. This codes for CASSGLAGAAYNEQFF.

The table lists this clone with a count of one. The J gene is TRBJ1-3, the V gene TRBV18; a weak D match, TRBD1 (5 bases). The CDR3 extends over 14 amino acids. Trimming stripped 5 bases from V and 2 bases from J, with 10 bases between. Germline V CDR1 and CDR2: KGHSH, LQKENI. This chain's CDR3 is CASSYAGTGNTIYF. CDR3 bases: TGTGCCAGCTCATATGCAGGGACTGGAAACACCATATATTTT.

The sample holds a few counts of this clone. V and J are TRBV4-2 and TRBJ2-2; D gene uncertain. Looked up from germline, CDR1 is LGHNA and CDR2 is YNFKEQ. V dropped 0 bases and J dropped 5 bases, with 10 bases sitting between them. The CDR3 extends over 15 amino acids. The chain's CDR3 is CASSQDWQETGELFF. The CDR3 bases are TGTGCCAGCAGCCAAGATTGGCAGGAAACCGGGGAGCTGTTTTTT.

CDR3 bases: TGTGCCAGCAGCGCAGGGGAACGAAGCACTGAAGCTTTCTTT. Its protein is CASSAGERSTEAFF. The chain combines TRBV7-9 with TRBJ1-1; possible D gene TRBD1, 6 bases. With 5 bases removed from V and 4 bases from J, the gap between germline ends came to 14 bases. Germline-derived CDR1 and CDR2 are SEHNR and FQNEAQ (reference sequence). This CDR3 region has 14 residues.

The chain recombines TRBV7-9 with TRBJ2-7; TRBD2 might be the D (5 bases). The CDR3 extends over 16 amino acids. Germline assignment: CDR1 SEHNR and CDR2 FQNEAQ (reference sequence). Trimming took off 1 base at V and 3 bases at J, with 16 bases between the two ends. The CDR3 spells CASSLGRPPTNYEQYF. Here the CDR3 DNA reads TGTGCCAGCAGCTTAGGGAGGCCCCCCACGAACTACGAGCAGTACTTC.

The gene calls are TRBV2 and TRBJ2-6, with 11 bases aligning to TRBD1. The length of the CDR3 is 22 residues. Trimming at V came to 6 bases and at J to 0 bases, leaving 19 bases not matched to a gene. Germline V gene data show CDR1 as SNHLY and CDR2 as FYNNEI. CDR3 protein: CASSSIMGQGVVTDSGANVLTF. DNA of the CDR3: TGTGCCAGCAGCAGTATTATGGGACAGGGGGTTGTTACGGACTCTGGGGCCAACGTCCTGACTTTC.

CDR3 DNA: TGCGCCAGCAGCCAATTAACAGAGAACACTGAAGCTTTCTTT. Protein: CASSQLTENTEAFF. This chain uses TRBV4-1 with TRBJ1-1; D is uncertain. CDR1 MGHRA and CDR2 YSYEKL come from the germline V gene. V lost 2 bases to trimming and J lost 1 base, with 8 bases between them. The CDR3 sequence is 14 residues long.

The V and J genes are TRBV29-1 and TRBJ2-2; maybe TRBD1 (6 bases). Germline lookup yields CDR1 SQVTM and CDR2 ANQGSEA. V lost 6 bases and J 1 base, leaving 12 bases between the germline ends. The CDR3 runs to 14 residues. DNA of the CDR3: TGCAGCGTAATCCGGGACAAGAACACCGGGGAGCTGTTTTTT. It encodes CSVIRDKNTGELFF.

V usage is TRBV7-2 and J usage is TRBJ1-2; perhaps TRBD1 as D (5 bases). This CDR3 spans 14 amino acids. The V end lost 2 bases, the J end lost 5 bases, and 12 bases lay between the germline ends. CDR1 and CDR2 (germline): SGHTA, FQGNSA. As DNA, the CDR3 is TGTGCCAGCAGCTTAAGGCCGGGGGGTTATGGCTACACCTTC. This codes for CASSLRPGGYGYTF.

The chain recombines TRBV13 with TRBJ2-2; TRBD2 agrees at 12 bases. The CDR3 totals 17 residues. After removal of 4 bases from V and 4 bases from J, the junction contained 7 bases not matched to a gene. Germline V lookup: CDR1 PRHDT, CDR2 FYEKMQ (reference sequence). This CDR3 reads CASSYRLAGVRTGELFF. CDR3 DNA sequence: TGTGCCAGCAGCTACCGACTAGCGGGAGTACGCACCGGGGAGCTGTTTTTT.

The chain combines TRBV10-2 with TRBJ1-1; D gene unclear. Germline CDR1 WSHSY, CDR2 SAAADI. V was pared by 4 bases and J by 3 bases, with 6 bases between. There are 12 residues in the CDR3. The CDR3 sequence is CASSGVDTEAFF. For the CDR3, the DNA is TGCGCCAGCAGTGGAGTGGACACTGAAGCTTTCTTT.

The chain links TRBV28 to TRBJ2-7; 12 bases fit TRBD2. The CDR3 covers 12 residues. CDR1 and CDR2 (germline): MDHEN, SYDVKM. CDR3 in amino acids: CVVGTSGYEQYF. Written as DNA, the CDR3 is TGTGTTGTAGGGACTAGCGGGTACGAGCAGTACTTC.

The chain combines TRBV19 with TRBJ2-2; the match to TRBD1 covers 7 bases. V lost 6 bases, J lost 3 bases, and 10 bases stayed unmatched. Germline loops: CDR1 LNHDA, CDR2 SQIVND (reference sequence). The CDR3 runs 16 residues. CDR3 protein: CASSANDRADTGELFF. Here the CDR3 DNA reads TGTGCCAGTAGCGCGAATGACAGGGCCGACACCGGGGAGCTGTTTTTT.

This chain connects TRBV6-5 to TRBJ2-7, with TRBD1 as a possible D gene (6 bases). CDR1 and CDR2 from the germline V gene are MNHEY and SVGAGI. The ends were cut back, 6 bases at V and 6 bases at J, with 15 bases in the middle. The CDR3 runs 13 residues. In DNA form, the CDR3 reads TGTGCCAGCAGCCTCTACAGGGCCTTCGAGCAGTACTTC. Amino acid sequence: CASSLYRAFEQYF.

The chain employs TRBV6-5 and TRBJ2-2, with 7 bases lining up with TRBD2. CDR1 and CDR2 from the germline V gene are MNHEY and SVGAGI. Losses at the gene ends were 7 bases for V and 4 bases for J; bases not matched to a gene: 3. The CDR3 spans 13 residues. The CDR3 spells CASKPGGTGELFF. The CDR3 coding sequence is TGTGCCAGCAAGCCGGGAGGCACCGGGGAGCTGTTTTTT.

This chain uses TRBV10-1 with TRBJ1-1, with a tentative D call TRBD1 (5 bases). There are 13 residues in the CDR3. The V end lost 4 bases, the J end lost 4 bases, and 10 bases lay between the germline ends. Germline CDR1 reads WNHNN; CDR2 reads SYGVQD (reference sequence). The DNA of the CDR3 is TGCGCCAGCAGTGCCTCAGGGTCCACTGAAGCTTTCTTT. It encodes CASSASGSTEAFF.

CDR3 in amino acids: CASSAQFGSGNTIYF. In DNA form, the CDR3 reads TGTGCCAGCAGCGCCCAATTCGGCTCTGGAAACACCATATATTTT. The chain is built from TRBV5-4 and TRBJ1-3; no clear D gene. The V end lost 4 bases, the J end lost 0 bases, and 11 bases lay between the germline ends. CDR1 and CDR2 from the germline V gene are SGHNT and YYREEE (reference sequence). This CDR3 is built from 15 residues.

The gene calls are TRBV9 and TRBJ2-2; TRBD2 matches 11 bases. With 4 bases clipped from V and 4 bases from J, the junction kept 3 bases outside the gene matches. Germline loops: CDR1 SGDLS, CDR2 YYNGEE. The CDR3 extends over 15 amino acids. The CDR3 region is CASSPLAGGTGELFF. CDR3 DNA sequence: TGTGCCAGCAGCCCCCTAGCGGGGGGCACCGGGGAGCTGTTTTTT.

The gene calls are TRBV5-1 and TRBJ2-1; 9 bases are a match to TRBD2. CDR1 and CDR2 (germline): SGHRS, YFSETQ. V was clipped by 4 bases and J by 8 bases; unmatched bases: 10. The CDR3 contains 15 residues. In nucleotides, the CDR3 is TGCGCCAGCAGCCCGGTAGCGGGAGTTATCGATGAGCAGTTCTTC. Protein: CASSPVAGVIDEQFF.

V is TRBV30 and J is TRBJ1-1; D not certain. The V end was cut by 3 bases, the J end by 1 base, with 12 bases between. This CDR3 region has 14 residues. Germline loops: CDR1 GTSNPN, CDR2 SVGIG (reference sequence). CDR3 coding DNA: TGTGCCTGGAGAGTCGGAGTAACGAACACTGAAGCTTTCTTT. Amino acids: CAWRVGVTNTEAFF. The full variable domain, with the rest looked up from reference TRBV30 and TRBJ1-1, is SQTIHQWPATLVQPVGSPLSLECTVEGTSNPNLYWYRQAAGRGLQLLFYSVGIGQISSEVPQNLSASRPQDRQFILSSKKLLLSDSGFYLCAWRVGVTNTEAFFGQGTRLTVV.

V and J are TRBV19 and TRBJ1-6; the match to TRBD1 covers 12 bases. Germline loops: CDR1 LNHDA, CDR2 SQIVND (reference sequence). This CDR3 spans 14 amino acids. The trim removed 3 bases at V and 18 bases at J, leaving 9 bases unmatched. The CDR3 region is CASSMGQGARDPHF. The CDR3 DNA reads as TGTGCCAGTAGTATGGGACAGGGGGCGAGAGATCCCCACTTT.

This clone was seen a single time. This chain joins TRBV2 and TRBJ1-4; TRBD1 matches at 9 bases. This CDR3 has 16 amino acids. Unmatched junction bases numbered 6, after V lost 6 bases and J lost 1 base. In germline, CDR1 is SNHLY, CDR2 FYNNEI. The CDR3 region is CASRNTGGRTNEKLFF. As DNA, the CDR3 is TGTGCCAGCAGAAACACAGGGGGCCGAACTAATGAAAAACTGTTTTTT.

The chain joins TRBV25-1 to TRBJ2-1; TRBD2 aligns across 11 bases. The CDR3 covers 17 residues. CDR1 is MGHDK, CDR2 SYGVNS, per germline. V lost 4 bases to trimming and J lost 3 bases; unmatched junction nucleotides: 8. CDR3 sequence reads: CASSGSRLAGHYNEQFF. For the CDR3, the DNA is TGTGCCAGCAGTGGGTCAAGACTAGCGGGGCACTACAATGAGCAGTTCTTC.

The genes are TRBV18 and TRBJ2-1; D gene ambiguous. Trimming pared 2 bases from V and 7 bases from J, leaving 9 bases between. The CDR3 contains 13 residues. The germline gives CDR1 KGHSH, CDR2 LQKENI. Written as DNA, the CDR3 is TGTGCCAGCTCACCATCCGGTTGGAATGAGCAGTTCTTC. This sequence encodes CASSPSGWNEQFF.

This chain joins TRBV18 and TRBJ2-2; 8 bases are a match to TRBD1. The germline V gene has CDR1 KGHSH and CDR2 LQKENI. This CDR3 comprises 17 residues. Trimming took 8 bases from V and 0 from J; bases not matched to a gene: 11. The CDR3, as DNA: TGTGCCAGCACGACAGGGGTGGCATCGACGAACACCGGGGAGCTGTTTTTT. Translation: CASTTGVASTNTGELFF.

Here the CDR3 reads CASSVDMPPDTQYF. DNA for the CDR3: TGTGCCAGCAGCGTGGACATGCCCCCAGATACGCAGTATTTT. The chain joins TRBV2 to TRBJ2-3; maybe TRBD1 (5 bases). The CDR3 totals 14 residues. V was shortened by 6 bases and J by 4 bases, with 14 bases between the two germline ends. The germline CDR1 and CDR2 sequences are SNHLY and FYNNEI.

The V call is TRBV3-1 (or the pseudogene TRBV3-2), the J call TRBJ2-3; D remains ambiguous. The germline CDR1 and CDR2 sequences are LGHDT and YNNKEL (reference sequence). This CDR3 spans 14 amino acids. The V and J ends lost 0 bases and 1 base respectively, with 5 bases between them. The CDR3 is CASSQDPGTDTQYF. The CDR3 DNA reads TGTGCCAGCAGCCAAGATCCAGGCACAGATACGCAGTATTTT.